The 14 T cell receptor beta chains below all came from one sample that was sequenced in a study of blood T cell repertoires in COVID-19. Clones were read by immunoSEQ multiplex PCR, and TCRdb kept only the in-frame ones, dropping some. The repertoire consists of around 140,000 clones, with over 80% occurring once and the leading ten covering roughly 1.6%. The specimen was peripheral blood. These receptors were taken from a woman in her forties or fifties with acute or convalescent COVID-19.

This clone was observed once. The chain joins TRBV10-3 to TRBJ1-4, with D possibly being TRBD1 (6 bases). The CDR3 has 16 residues. Looked up from germline, CDR1 is ENHRY and CDR2 is SYGVKD. V dropped 2 bases and J dropped 5 bases, with 15 bases sitting between them. Here the CDR3 reads CAISEAPGAINEKLFF. The CDR3, as DNA: TGTGCCATCAGTGAGGCCCCAGGGGCGATAAATGAAAAACTGTTTTTT.

J is TRBJ1-3 and V is TRBV10-3; TRBD1 is a possible D gene (6 bases). The CDR3 extends over 17 amino acids. V lost 6 bases and J 2 bases, leaving 20 bases between the germline ends. Germline V gene data show CDR1 as ENHRY and CDR2 as SYGVKD. This CDR3 is CAIRLSLTGLTGNTIYF. DNA of the CDR3: TGTGCCATCAGACTTTCACTGACAGGCCTTACTGGAAACACCATATATTTT.

The CDR3 coding sequence is TGTGCCAGCAGCGCCTACCTAGAGCAGTTCTTC. Amino acid sequence: CASSAYLEQFF. V is TRBV5-6 and J is TRBJ2-1; the D is unclear. Germline CDR1 SGHDT, CDR2 YYEEEE. The length of the CDR3 is 11 residues. The V end was cut by 4 bases, the J end by 10 bases, with 9 bases between.

This chain uses TRBV7-8 with TRBJ1-1; D gene ambiguous. The CDR3 extends over 13 amino acids. V was clipped by 5 bases and J by 6 bases, with 13 bases between them. Per the germline V gene, CDR1 is SGHVS and CDR2 is FQNEAQ. The DNA for the CDR3 is TGTGCCAGCAGCCGTGGGCCGATGGCTGAAGCTTTCTTT. Protein: CASSRGPMAEAFF.

The chain combines TRBV4-2 with TRBJ2-1, with 10 bases identical to TRBD2. The germline gives CDR1 LGHNA, CDR2 YNFKEQ. The CDR3 sequence is 16 residues long. J was trimmed by 8 bases and V by 0 bases; bases with no gene match: 7. CDR3 sequence (DNA): TGTGCCAGCAGCCAAGATGGAAGCGGGAGGGCCCATGAGCAGTTCTTC. The encoded protein is CASSQDGSGRAHEQFF.

The genes are TRBV19 and TRBJ2-7; 8 bases align to TRBD1. This CDR3 is 17 amino acids long. J lost 3 bases, V lost 5 bases, and 15 bases had no gene match. Germline values: CDR1 LNHDA, CDR2 SQIVND (reference sequence). The CDR3, as DNA: TGTGCCAGTAGTTTAAGGACAGGGCTGGCCGCCTTCTACGAGCAGTACTTC. This codes for CASSLRTGLAAFYEQYF.

Note on this clone: Additional DNA sequences in this sample encode the identical CDR3. DNA for the CDR3: TGTGCCAGCACCTTCCCGGAAAAACTGTTTTTT. This gives the protein CASTFPEKLFF. V and J are TRBV2 and TRBJ1-4; the D is unclear. This CDR3 spans 11 amino acids. Trimming shortened V by 7 bases and J by 8 bases, and 8 bases separated the two germline ends. Germline-derived CDR1 and CDR2 are SNHLY and FYNNEI.

The V and J genes are TRBV6-6 and TRBJ1-2; 7 bases agree with TRBD1. The CDR3 sequence is 13 residues long. V shed 5 bases, J shed 2 bases, and the junction held 2 bases outside the gene matches. Per germline, CDR1 MNHNY and CDR2 SVGAGI (reference sequence). The CDR3, as DNA: TGTGCCAGCAGTGCGACAGGGAACTATGGCTACACCTTC. Encoded protein: CASSATGNYGYTF.

This chain joins TRBV5-1 and TRBJ1-4; the D gene is possibly TRBD1 (5 bases). V lost 5 bases, J lost 5 bases, and 16 bases lay in between. This CDR3 contains 15 residues. CDR1 and CDR2 (germline): SGHRS, YFSETQ. The CDR3 DNA sequence: TGCGCCAGCAGTTTTACGACAGACCGAAATGAAAAACTGTTTTTT. Its translation: CASSFTTDRNEKLFF.

The chain has TRBV14 and TRBJ1-6; the match to TRBD1 covers 8 bases. The V gene end was trimmed by 4 bases and the J gene end by 7 bases; junction bases not matched to a gene: 3. CDR1 SGHDN and CDR2 FVKESK come from the germline V gene. The CDR3 runs 14 residues. CDR3 residues: CASSLAGGNSPLHF. CDR3 DNA: TGTGCCAGCAGCCTGGCAGGGGGCAATTCACCCCTCCACTTT.

The rearrangement joins TRBV3-1 (or the pseudogene TRBV3-2) to TRBJ1-6, with a tentative D call TRBD1 (6 bases). Germline CDR1 reads LGHDT; CDR2 reads YNNKEL (reference sequence). The CDR3 consists of 13 residues. Between the trimmed V and J ends, which lost 4 bases and 7 bases, there was a span of 8 bases. CDR3 coding DNA: TGTGCCAGCAGCCCAAGGGGGAATTCACCCCTCCACTTT. Protein product: CASSPRGNSPLHF.

The V gene is TRBV14, the J gene TRBJ2-1; D perhaps matches TRBD2 (5 bases). Germline V gene lookup returns CDR1 SGHDN and CDR2 FVKESK. With 0 bases removed from V and 0 bases from J, the gap between germline ends came to 6 bases. The CDR3 is 15 amino acids. CDR3 sequence (DNA): TGTGCCAGCAGCCAAGATACTAGCTCCTACAATGAGCAGTTCTTC. This sequence encodes CASSQDTSSYNEQFF.

This CDR3 reads CASSYGGASIGSPLHF. Written as DNA, the CDR3 is TGTGCCAGCAGCTACGGCGGTGCATCCATCGGGTCACCCCTCCACTTT. This sequence joins TRBV5-6 and TRBJ1-6, with D hard to call. CDR1 is SGHDT, CDR2 YYEEEE, per germline. CDR3 length: 16 amino acids. The V end was cut by 3 bases, the J end by 10 bases, with 20 bases between.

This clone was counted a single time. The J gene is TRBJ2-1, the V gene TRBV5-4, with 8 bases lining up with TRBD2. The CDR3 consists of 15 residues. J lost 5 bases, V lost 3 bases, and 7 bases had no gene match. CDR1 is SGHNT, CDR2 YYREEE, per germline (reference sequence). The CDR3 sequence: CASSWTAGADNEQFF. The DNA for the CDR3 is TGTGCCAGCAGCTGGACAGCGGGGGCAGACAATGAGCAGTTCTTC.